Given below is one TCR beta chain in context. Its antigen is unknown. Amplified TCR beta CDR3 regions derived from RNA transcripts. HTBI primers drove first-round RT-PCR of the TCR CDR3. TCRdb re-called the multiplex PCR reads with MiXCR, one entry per CDR3 protein. This table holds roughly 520,000 distinct CDR3 sequences, around 22% found once. The PBMCs were taken from approximately 9 ml of fresh peripheral blood. The record originates from a study of T cells in Graves' hyperthyroidism and ophthalmopathy. The study's findings and limits: Ophthalmopathy was separated from stable hyperthyroidism by a 13 V-J model. Blood also carried most thyroid clonotypes expanded above 0.001.

V was pared by 3 bases and J by 3 bases, with 10 bases of the junction left unmatched. This CDR3 comprises 17 residues. The sequence came from a woman in her 30s with Graves' ophthalmopathy. The chain joins TRBV12-3 or TRBV12-4 to TRBJ1-2, with 10 bases aligning to TRBD1. The sequenced sample was blood. CDR3 nucleotides: TGTGCCAGCAGTTTGGCCCTAGGACAGGGGGACTACTATGGCTACACCTTC. This gives the protein CASSLALGQGDYYGYTF.